The T cell receptor (beta chain) under discussion was sequenced for a study of cytomegalovirus exposure and HLA in healthy donors. For the study at large: The study's early data release held about 85 million unique TCRs from HLA-typed donors. Study-wide results and limits: The study put some 150 TCR beta chains on its list as cytomegalovirus-associated. It was confirmed in vitro that three of the CMV-associated chains were specific for CMV antigens. Earlier analysis found most TCR beta V segments productive about 90% or about 30% of the time.

Comment on this clone: Its specificity is unknown.

The PCR ran on 60 Vbeta and 13 Jbeta primers. The protocol was immunoSEQ multiplex PCR, while the TCRdb copy is restricted to in-frame clones and leaves out a portion. The sample yields approximately 74,000 clones, 75% seen once. The sequence was obtained from a man aged 55 to 70 in good health and CMV-seropositive. The sample comprised PBMCs.

CDR3 bases: TGTGCCAGCAGCCCGACAGGGGGTTACACCGGGGAGCTGTTTTTT. Encoded protein: CASSPTGGYTGELFF. The chain joins TRBV7-9 to TRBJ2-2, with 9 bases aligning to TRBD1. The V and J ends lost 5 bases and 3 bases, in that order; junction bases with no gene match: 4. Looked up from germline, CDR1 is SEHNR and CDR2 is FQNEAQ (reference sequence). The CDR3 runs to 15 residues.